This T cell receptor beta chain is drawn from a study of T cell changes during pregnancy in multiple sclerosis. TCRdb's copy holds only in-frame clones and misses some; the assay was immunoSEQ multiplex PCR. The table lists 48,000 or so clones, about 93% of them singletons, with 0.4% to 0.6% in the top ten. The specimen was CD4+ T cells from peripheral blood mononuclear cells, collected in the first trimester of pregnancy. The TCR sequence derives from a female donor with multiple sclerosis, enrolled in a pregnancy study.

The CDR3 sequence: CASSAGTSSYNEQFF. DNA for the CDR3: TGTGCCAGCAGCGCCGGGACTAGCTCCTACAATGAGCAGTTCTTC. The rearrangement uses TRBV9 and TRBJ2-1; 8 bases fit TRBD2. With 3 bases clipped from V and 0 bases from J, the junction kept 2 bases outside the gene matches. Germline CDR1 SGDLS, CDR2 YYNGEE. The CDR3 is 15 amino acids.